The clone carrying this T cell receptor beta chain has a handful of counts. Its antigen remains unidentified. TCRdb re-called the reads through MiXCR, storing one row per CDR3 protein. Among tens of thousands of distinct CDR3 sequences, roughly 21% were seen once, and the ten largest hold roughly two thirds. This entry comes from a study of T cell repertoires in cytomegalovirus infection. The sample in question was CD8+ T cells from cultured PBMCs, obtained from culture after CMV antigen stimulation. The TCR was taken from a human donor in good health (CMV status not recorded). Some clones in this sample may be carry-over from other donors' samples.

The CDR3 sequence: CASSLTPKGNQPQHF. In nucleotides, the CDR3 is TGTGCCAGCAGCTTAACCCCCAAAGGCAATCAGCCCCAGCATTTT. The chain is built from TRBV7-2 and TRBJ1-5; D gene unclear. CDR1 and CDR2 (germline): SGHTA, FQGNSA. CDR3 size: 15 residues. V was pared by 2 bases and J by 2 bases, with 10 bases between.